This record concerns one T cell receptor (beta chain) sequence. The antigen remains unidentified. The CDR3 extends over 16 amino acids. V gave up 6 bases and J gave up 5 bases; unmatched junction bases: 12. The data stem from a study of regulatory T cells in long-lasting Graves disease. As to time point: persistent/refractory GD, antithyroid drugs over 5 years with positive TRAb. RNA extracted from PBMCs served as the sequencing template. Patients came from an endocrinology department in Xi'an, China. The study's findings and limits: Sample size, which was small, may have reduced accuracy. Shared public clonotypes totalled about 2,800 in persistent patients, compared with over 800 in new patients.

Library construction for TCR beta used iRepertoire HTBI primers and Arm-PCR of CDR3 regions. TCRdb re-analysed the multiplex PCR reads in MiXCR, keeping a single row per CDR3 protein. The data show around 400,000 distinct CDR3 sequences, 23% seen once. The clonotype was recovered from a middle-aged woman with Graves disease. Sequenced here: peripheral blood mononuclear cells (PBMCs), sampled when the disease was refractory, from a patient treated with antithyroid drugs. This sequence joins TRBV12-3 or TRBV12-4 and TRBJ2-2, with 7 nucleotides matching TRBD1. DNA of the CDR3: TGTGCCAGCAGGATAACAGGGGTAGAGCAAACCGGGGAGCTGTTTTTT. Encoded protein: CASRITGVEQTGELFF.